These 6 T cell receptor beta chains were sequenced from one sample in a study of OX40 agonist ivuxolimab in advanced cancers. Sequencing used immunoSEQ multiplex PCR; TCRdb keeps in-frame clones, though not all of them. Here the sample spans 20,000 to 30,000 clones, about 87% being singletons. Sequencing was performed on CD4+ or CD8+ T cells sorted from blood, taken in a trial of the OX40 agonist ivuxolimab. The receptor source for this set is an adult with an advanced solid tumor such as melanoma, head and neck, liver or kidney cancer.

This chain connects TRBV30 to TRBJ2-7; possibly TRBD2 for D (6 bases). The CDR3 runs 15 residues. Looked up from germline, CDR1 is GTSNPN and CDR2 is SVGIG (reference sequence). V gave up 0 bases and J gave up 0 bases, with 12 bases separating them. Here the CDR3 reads CAWSVRRTISYEQYF. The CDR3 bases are TGTGCCTGGAGTGTAAGGCGGACTATCTCCTACGAGCAGTACTTC.

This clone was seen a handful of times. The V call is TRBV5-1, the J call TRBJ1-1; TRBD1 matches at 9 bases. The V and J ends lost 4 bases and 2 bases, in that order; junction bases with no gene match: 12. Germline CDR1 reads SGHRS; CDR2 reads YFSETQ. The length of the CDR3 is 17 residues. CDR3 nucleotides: TGCGCCAGCAGCCTGGAACAGGGGGCGATTAAAAACACTGAAGCTTTCTTT. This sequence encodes CASSLEQGAIKNTEAFF. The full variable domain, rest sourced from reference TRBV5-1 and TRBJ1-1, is KAGVTQTPRYLIKTRGQQVTLSCSPISGHRSVSWYQQTPGQGLQFLFEYFSETQRNKGNFPGRFSGRQFSNSRSEMNVSTLELGDSALYLCASSLEQGAIKNTEAFFGQGTRLTVV.

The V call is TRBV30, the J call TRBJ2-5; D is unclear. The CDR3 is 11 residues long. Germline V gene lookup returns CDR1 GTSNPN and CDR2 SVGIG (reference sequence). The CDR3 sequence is CASGLQETQYF. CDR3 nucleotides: TGTGCGTCCGGGCTCCAAGAGACCCAGTACTTC. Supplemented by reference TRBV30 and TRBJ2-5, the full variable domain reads SQTIHQWPATLVQPVGSPLSLECTVEGTSNPNLYWYRQAAGRGLQLLFYSVGIGQISSEVPQNLSASRPQDRQFILSSKKLLLSDSGFYLCASGLQETQYFGPGTRLLVL.

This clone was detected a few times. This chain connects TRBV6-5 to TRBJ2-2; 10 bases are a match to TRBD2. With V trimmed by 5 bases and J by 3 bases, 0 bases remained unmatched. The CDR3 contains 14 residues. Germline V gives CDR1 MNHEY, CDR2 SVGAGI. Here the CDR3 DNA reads TGTGCCAGCAGTAGCGGGAGGGACACCGGGGAGCTGTTTTTT. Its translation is CASSSGRDTGELFF.

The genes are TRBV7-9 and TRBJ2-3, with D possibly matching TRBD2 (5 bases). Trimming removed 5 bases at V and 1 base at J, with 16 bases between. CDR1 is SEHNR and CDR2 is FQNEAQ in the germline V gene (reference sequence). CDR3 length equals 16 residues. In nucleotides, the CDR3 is TGTGCCAGCAGCCCGCCCAACTTGGGAGGCACAGATACGCAGTATTTT. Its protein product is CASSPPNLGGTDTQYF.

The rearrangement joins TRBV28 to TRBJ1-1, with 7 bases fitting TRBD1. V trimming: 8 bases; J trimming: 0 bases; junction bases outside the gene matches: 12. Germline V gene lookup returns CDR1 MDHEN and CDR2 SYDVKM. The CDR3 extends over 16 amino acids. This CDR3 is CASPPRQGRMNTEAFF. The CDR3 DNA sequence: TGTGCCAGCCCCCCTCGACAGGGAAGGATGAACACTGAAGCTTTCTTT.